Listed below are T cell receptor beta chains from one sample, sequenced in a study of cytomegalovirus exposure and HLA in healthy donors. Produced via immunoSEQ multiplex PCR; TCRdb's table is partial and in-frame only. The sample contains about 130,000 clones, over 70% of which appear only once. Sequenced input: PBMCs. These receptor sequences come from a woman in her thirties or forties in good health and CMV-seronegative. CDR3s include the opening cysteine and the closing phenylalanine or tryptophan. D genes are given only for firm matches. Only part of the rows carry a size: once, few, many, or a class if the clone is expanded.

V	size	J	D	DNA	CDR3
TRBV5-1	few	TRBJ1-3	-	TGCGCCAGCAGGGGCACTGGAAACACCATATATTTT	CASRGTGNTIYF
TRBV30	-	TRBJ2-3	-	TGTGCCTGGAGCGCTGAAGGTCGGGATACAGATACGCAGTATTTT	CAWSAEGRDTDTQYF
TRBV7-8	-	TRBJ1-2	TRBD1	TGTGCCAGCAGTCAACAGGGGGCGAGCTATGGCTACACCTTC	CASSQQGASYGYTF
TRBV19	-	TRBJ2-7	TRBD2	TGTGCCAGTAGTAGACTAGCGGGAGGCCTCTACGAGCAGTACTTC	CASSRLAGGLYEQYF
TRBV5-4	-	TRBJ2-5	-	TGTGCCAGCAGCTTTTCGGACACCCAACAAGAGACCCAGTACTTC	CASSFSDTQQETQYF
TRBV28	-	TRBJ2-7	-	TGTGCCAGCAGTTTACAGGGATCCGAGCAGTACTTC	CASSLQGSEQYF
TRBV27	once	TRBJ2-7	TRBD1	TGTGCCAGCAGTTTTTTGGGACAGGGTAAGAACTACGAGCAGTACTTC	CASSFLGQGKNYEQYF
TRBV6-5	-	TRBJ2-7	TRBD1	TGTGCCAGCAGCTGGGACAGGGTCAGCTCCTACGAGCAGTACTTC	CASSWDRVSSYEQYF
TRBV7-9	-	TRBJ2-1	TRBD2	TGTGCCAGCAGCTCCGGGACTAGTCGGTTCTTC	CASSSGTSRFF
TRBV9	-	TRBJ2-1	TRBD2	TGTGCCAGCAGCGTGGGCCTTGGATATAAGAGGACTAGCGGGAGGGCCGGGGACTACAATGAGCAGTTCTTC	CASSVGLGYKRTSGRAGDYNEQFF
TRBV30	-	TRBJ2-1	TRBD1	TGTGCCTGGAGCACAGGGGTTGAGGGCAATGAGCAGTTCTTC	CAWSTGVEGNEQFF
TRBV19	-	TRBJ2-2	TRBD1	TGTGCCAGTAGCCAGGGGGCTCCAACCGGGGAGCTGTTTTTT	CASSQGAPTGELFF
TRBV2	-	TRBJ2-4	-	TGTGCCAGCAAAGAGGGCCGGGGAAACAGTCAGTACTTC	CASKEGRGNSQYF
TRBV6-5	-	TRBJ1-3	-	TGTGCCAGCAGCAACCATGTCGGCTCTGGAAACACCATATATTTT	CASSNHVGSGNTIYF
TRBV7-3	-	TRBJ2-4	-	TGTGCCAGCAGCTTAAACGGACCGGGGGACATTCAGTACTTC	CASSLNGPGDIQYF
TRBV18	-	TRBJ2-1	TRBD2	TGTGCCAGCTCACCACTGTGGCTAGCGGGAGGATTCTTGGGCAATGAGCAGTTCTTC	CASSPLWLAGGFLGNEQFF
TRBV10-3	-	TRBJ2-3	-	TGTGCCATCAGTGATCAGGGTGATACGCAGTATTTT	CAISDQGDTQYF
TRBV28	-	TRBJ2-2	-	TGTGCCAGCAGTTTAGGTCAGGATGAACTCTACACCGGGGAGCTGTTTTTT	CASSLGQDELYTGELFF
TRBV28	-	TRBJ2-7	-	TGTGCCAGCAGTTTGACACCCTCCTACGAGCAGTACTTC	CASSLTPSYEQYF
TRBV19	-	TRBJ2-5	TRBD2	TGTGCCAGTAGTAAGGGACTAGCGGGAGGCTACTCACGCCCCGATCGAGAGACCCAGTACTTC	CASSKGLAGGYSRPDRETQYF
TRBV7-3	-	TRBJ2-4	TRBD2	TGTGCCAGCAGTCCCTATAGCGGGGGGGCGGGGAACATTCAGTACTTC	CASSPYSGGAGNIQYF
TRBV2	-	TRBJ2-1	TRBD1	TGTGCCAGCAGTGGCCGGACAGGCATCAATGAGCAGTTCTTC	CASSGRTGINEQFF
TRBV9	-	TRBJ2-7	-	TGTGCCAGCAGCGTAGGGGCAGAAAGCCACTACGAGCAGTACTTC	CASSVGAESHYEQYF
TRBV9	-	TRBJ1-2	-	TGTGCCAGCAGCCCCCTCGCTGAAGGGGCGGTAAACACCTTC	CASSPLAEGAVNTF
TRBV28	-	TRBJ1-1	-	TGTGCCAGCAGTTTATCTCAAGGGGGAACTGAAGCTTTCTTT	CASSLSQGGTEAFF
TRBV5-4	-	TRBJ2-5	TRBD1	TGTGCCAGCAGCACGACAGGGGGCGAGGAGACCCAGTACTTC	CASSTTGGEETQYF
TRBV2	-	TRBJ2-2	-	TGTGCCAGCACCGCGAACACCGGGGAGCTGTTTTTT	CASTANTGELFF
TRBV27	-	TRBJ2-1	-	TGTGCCAGCAGTTTTAGAGGGATCGAGCAGTTCTTC	CASSFRGIEQFF
TRBV27	-	TRBJ2-3	TRBD2	TGTGCCAGCATGGGGGGGAATACGCAGTATTTT	CASMGGNTQYF
TRBV5-1	-	TRBJ2-7	-	TGCGCCAGCAGCCATCCTCAGGGGATACGTACAGAAGAGCAGTACTTC	CASSHPQGIRTEEQYF
TRBV9	-	TRBJ2-3	-	TGTGCCAGCAGCGTTTGGGACACTAGCACAGATACGCAGTATTTT	CASSVWDTSTDTQYF
TRBV28	-	TRBJ1-4	-	TGTGCCAGCAGTTTATCAGGGATAAATGAAAAACTGTTTTTT	CASSLSGINEKLFF
TRBV6-6	-	TRBJ2-2	TRBD1	TGTGCCAGCAGGAACCCGGACAGGACTAACACCGGGGAGCTGTTTTTT	CASRNPDRTNTGELFF
TRBV18	few	TRBJ1-1	TRBD1	TGTGCCAGCTCACCAGGGCGGGCAGGGGGCCCGGTCATGAACACTGAAGCTTTCTTT	CASSPGRAGGPVMNTEAFF
TRBV6-4	-	TRBJ2-3	-	TGTGCCAGCAGTGACTCTGGAGGGACAGATACGCAGTATTTT	CASSDSGGTDTQYF
TRBV6-6	-	TRBJ1-5	-	TGTGCCAGCACCCTAGCGGGAGGCCGTCAGCCCCAGCATTTT	CASTLAGGRQPQHF
TRBV15	-	TRBJ2-5	TRBD1	TGTGCCACCAGCAGTGGGACAGGGGGTTTCCAAGAGACCCAGTACTTC	CATSSGTGGFQETQYF
TRBV5-1	-	TRBJ2-3	-	TGCGCCAGCAGCGTCCTAAGCACAGATACGCAGTATTTT	CASSVLSTDTQYF
TRBV27	few	TRBJ2-7	-	TGTGCCAGCAGTTTATCTCCTAGCAACGAGCAGTACTTC	CASSLSPSNEQYF
TRBV27	-	TRBJ1-6	-	TGTGCCAGCAGTACTGACAGACTCTATAATTCACCCCTCCACTTT	CASSTDRLYNSPLHF
TRBV15	-	TRBJ1-1	-	TGTGCCACCAGCAGAGACAGGGGCAGGAGCACTGAAGCTTTCTTT	CATSRDRGRSTEAFF
TRBV14	-	TRBJ2-5	TRBD1	TGTGCCAGCAGCCAGATGACGGGACAGGGGAACAGGGAGACCCAGTACTTC	CASSQMTGQGNRETQYF
TRBV6-1	few	TRBJ2-5	-	TGTGCCGGCCAGGAACCAATACAAGAGACCCAGTACTTC	CAGQEPIQETQYF
TRBV7-9	-	TRBJ2-1	TRBD2	TGTTCCAGCAGCTTCTCCTCCGGACTAGCGGGGATCAATGAGCAGTTCTTC	CSSSFSSGLAGINEQFF
TRBV30	-	TRBJ1-1	-	TGTGCCTGGGCCGAGGAGAACACTGAAGCTTTCTTT	CAWAEENTEAFF
TRBV19	-	TRBJ1-1	TRBD1	TGTGCCAGTAGTCTAGCAGAGGGGGCCCACACTGAAGCTTTCTTT	CASSLAEGAHTEAFF
TRBV28	-	TRBJ2-5	-	TGTGCCAGCAATACACGCAAGGAGATTGTTCAAGAGACCCAGTACTTC	CASNTRKEIVQETQYF
TRBV9	-	TRBJ1-4	TRBD1	TGTGCCAGCAGCGTCCAGGGGGGCGAAAAACTGTTTTTT	CASSVQGGEKLFF
TRBV28	-	TRBJ2-4	TRBD1	TGTGCCAGCAGACCCTCGGACAGGGTCGGCATTCAGTACTTC	CASRPSDRVGIQYF
TRBV5-1	-	TRBJ2-1	TRBD2	TGCGCCAGCAATGATGGGAACGGGGGGGCGAATGAGCAGTTCTTC	CASNDGNGGANEQFF
TRBV19	-	TRBJ1-5	TRBD1	TGTGCCAGTAGGTCGACAGGGGTACCGAATCAGCCCCAGCATTTT	CASRSTGVPNQPQHF
TRBV28	-	TRBJ2-1	TRBD1	TGTGCCAGCAGTTTCTACAGGGGTGAAGGTGAGCAGTTCTTC	CASSFYRGEGEQFF
TRBV14	-	TRBJ1-2	-	TGTGCCAGCAGCCTCAACATCGACTATGGCTACACCTTC	CASSLNIDYGYTF
TRBV13	-	TRBJ2-3	TRBD2	TGTGCCAGCAGCTTAGGGAGGACTAGCGGCACAGATACGCAGTATTTT	CASSLGRTSGTDTQYF
TRBV7-3	once	TRBJ1-2	TRBD1	TGTGCCAGCAGCTACCGGACAGGGGTGGAGAACTATGGCTACACCTTC	CASSYRTGVENYGYTF
TRBV11-2	once	TRBJ2-1	-	TGTGCCAGCAGCCTACGCTCGACCTACAATGAGCAGTTCTTC	CASSLRSTYNEQFF
TRBV6-6	-	TRBJ2-5	-	TGTGCCAGCAGGACGACTAGGGGAGGAGAGACCCAGTACTTC	CASRTTRGGETQYF
TRBV29-1	-	TRBJ2-7	TRBD1	TGCAGCGCTGGGACAGGGGTCCACGAGCAGTACTTC	CSAGTGVHEQYF
TRBV27	few	TRBJ2-7	TRBD2	TGTGCCAGCAGTTTAAGGGCTAGCGGGAGACCCTCCTACGAGCAGTACTTC	CASSLRASGRPSYEQYF
TRBV5-4	-	TRBJ1-1	TRBD1	TGTGCCAGCAGCCTAGGGACAGTCAACACTGAAGCTTTCTTT	CASSLGTVNTEAFF